The 21 T cell receptor beta chains reported below all come from one sample, sequenced in a study of T cell responses to AZD1222 COVID-19 vaccine. Assay used: immunoSEQ multiplex PCR; TCRdb lists only in-frame clones, some missing. The sample lists some 69,000 clones; about 80% were seen once. Sequenced material: peripheral blood, taken 28 days after the second AZD1222 dose. The source is an adult who received the AZD1222 COVID-19 vaccine.

V and J are TRBV12-3 or TRBV12-4 and TRBJ2-7, with TRBD2 as a possible D gene (5 bases). This CDR3 is 12 amino acids long. The germline V and J ends were trimmed by 6 bases and 3 bases, with 9 bases remaining between them. The CDR3 DNA reads TGTGCCAGCAGCCGGGGAGACTACGAGCAGTACTTC. This gives the protein CASSRGDYEQYF.

This chain links TRBV29-1 with TRBJ2-1; D is undetermined. The CDR3 sequence is 13 residues long. V gave up 2 bases and J gave up 5 bases, with 10 bases separating them. Per the germline V gene, CDR1 is SQVTM and CDR2 is ANQGSEA. CDR3 residues: CSVEKWSNNEQFF. CDR3 DNA: TGCAGCGTTGAAAAGTGGAGCAACAATGAGCAGTTCTTC.

CDR3 nucleotide sequence: TGTGCCAGCAGCGGACTAGCGGGGGTGGATGAGCAGTTCTTC. This encodes CASSGLAGVDEQFF. The V gene is TRBV6-4, the J gene TRBJ2-1; 13 bases match TRBD2. CDR3 size: 14 residues. The V gene's germline CDR1 is MRHNA and CDR2 SNTAGT. The V gene end was trimmed by 6 bases and the J gene end by 8 bases; junction bases not matched to a gene: 4.

CDR3 nucleotides: TGTGCCAGCAGCCTACGGGACGTAAATCTCTACGAGCAGTACTTC. Encoded protein: CASSLRDVNLYEQYF. The chain uses TRBV9 and TRBJ2-7; D possibly matches TRBD1 or TRBD2 (5 bases each). Trimming removed 4 bases at V and 3 bases at J, with 17 bases between. There are 15 residues in the CDR3. The V gene's germline CDR1 is SGDLS and CDR2 YYNGEE. The variable domain in full, completed from reference TRBV9 and TRBJ2-7, reads DSGVTQTPKHLITATGQRVTLRCSPRSGDLSVYWYQQSLDQGLQFLIQYYNGEERAKGNILERFSAQQFPDLHSELNLSSLELGDSALYFCASSLRDVNLYEQYFGPGTRLTVT.

This sequence joins TRBV4-1 and TRBJ1-6, with unresolved D. The germline CDR1 and CDR2 sequences are MGHRA and YSYEKL. Between the trimmed V and J ends, which lost 1 base and 0 bases, there was a span of 19 bases. This CDR3 has 20 residues. CDR3 DNA: TGCGCCAGCAGCCAAGGAGACTGGGCAGCGATGAGCTCCTATAATTCACCCCTCCACTTT. It encodes CASSQGDWAAMSSYNSPLHF.

The gene calls are TRBV2 and TRBJ2-3, with 12 bases aligning to TRBD2. Per the germline V gene, CDR1 is SNHLY and CDR2 is FYNNEI. CDR3 length: 15 residues. V shed 7 bases and J 2 bases; nucleotides not matched to a gene: 4. The CDR3: CASTWTSGNTDTQYF. The CDR3 region has the DNA TGTGCCAGCACGTGGACTAGCGGGAACACAGATACGCAGTATTTT.

V and J are TRBV5-6 and TRBJ1-2; D ambiguous. In germline, CDR1 is SGHDT, CDR2 YYEEEE. This CDR3 has 19 residues. V lost 1 base, J lost 4 bases, and 26 bases lay in between. CDR3 DNA sequence: TGTGCCAGCAGCTTGACGGTCCTATGGGGAAAGACTACTACCTATGGCTACACCTTC. Protein product: CASSLTVLWGKTTTYGYTF.

The chain has TRBV11-3 and TRBJ2-3; TRBD2 matches 8 bases. Germline V gene sequence: CDR1 SGHNT, CDR2 YENEEA. The V gene end was trimmed by 5 bases and the J gene end by 2 bases; junction bases not matched to a gene: 6. CDR3 length: 15 residues. CDR3 nucleotides: TGTGCCAGCAGCCAAGGACTAGCTATCACAGATACGCAGTATTTT. The encoded protein is CASSQGLAITDTQYF.

This chain links TRBV28 with TRBJ2-7; D perhaps matches TRBD1 (5 bases). Germline V gene data show CDR1 as MDHEN and CDR2 as SYDVKM. The length of the CDR3 is 13 residues. Deletions cut 2 bases from V and 3 bases from J, with 8 bases between. CDR3 protein: CASSLVDNYEQYF. CDR3 sequence (DNA): TGTGCCAGCAGTTTAGTGGACAACTACGAGCAGTACTTC.

This chain uses TRBV4-1 with TRBJ1-5; the D is unclear. There are 18 residues in the CDR3. Trimming took 0 bases from V and 4 from J, leaving 19 bases between them. CDR1 MGHRA and CDR2 YSYEKL come from the germline V gene. Written as DNA, the CDR3 is TGCGCCAGCAGCCAAGATAAGATCGGGCCAGGACCTAATCAGCCCCAGCATTTT. This encodes CASSQDKIGPGPNQPQHF.

The J gene is TRBJ2-3, the V gene TRBV24-1; D ambiguous. Germline CDR1 and CDR2: KGHDR and SFDVKD. The CDR3 consists of 13 residues. Trimming left V 6 bases short and J 0 bases short, with 6 bases between. The CDR3 DNA is TGTGCCACCAGTTCAGCTAGCACAGATACGCAGTATTTT. Translation: CATSSASTDTQYF.

CDR3 sequence: CASSWTGGETQYF. The CDR3, as DNA: TGTGCCAGTAGCTGGACAGGCGGAGAGACCCAGTACTTC. The chain recombines TRBV19 with TRBJ2-5; 7 bases line up with TRBD1. Germline trimming cut 6 bases from V and 4 bases from J; bases unmatched to any gene: 5. Germline V CDR1 and CDR2: LNHDA, SQIVND (reference sequence). The CDR3 sequence is 13 residues long.

V gene TRBV6-5 combines with J gene TRBJ1-2; 7 bases match TRBD1. CDR1 and CDR2 (germline): MNHEY, SVGAGI. The J segment lost 8 bases and the V segment lost 7 bases, leaving 13 bases of the junction unmatched. This CDR3 is 14 amino acids long. CDR3 DNA: TGTGCCAGCACCCAGCCAGGGGGGGCGCAGGGCTACACCTTC. Protein product: CASTQPGGAQGYTF.

V is TRBV2 and J is TRBJ2-7; TRBD1 might be the D (7 bases). Trimming took off 4 bases at V and 2 bases at J, with 21 bases between the two ends. The CDR3 extends over 17 amino acids. Germline V gene lookup returns CDR1 SNHLY and CDR2 FYNNEI. Here the CDR3 reads CASSVARQGAGTYEQYF. In DNA, the CDR3 is TGTGCCAGCAGTGTTGCTCGACAGGGAGCGGGCACCTACGAGCAGTACTTC.

The V call is TRBV6-1, the J call TRBJ1-2; tentative D call: TRBD1 (5 bases). Trimming removed 3 bases from V and 8 bases from J, with 13 bases in between. CDR3 length equals 13 residues. The germline gives CDR1 MNHNS, CDR2 SASEGT. This chain's CDR3 is CASSEGDVGGYTF. The CDR3 region has the DNA TGTGCCAGCAGTGAGGGGGATGTGGGGGGCTACACCTTC.

The gene calls are TRBV6-6 and TRBJ2-3; perhaps TRBD2 as D (5 bases). CDR1 is MNHNY, CDR2 SVGAGI, per germline (reference sequence). Between the trimmed V and J ends, which lost 4 bases and 6 bases, there was a span of 14 bases. This CDR3 comprises 14 residues. The CDR3 loop reads CASSWAGGYDTQYF. The CDR3, as DNA: TGTGCCAGCAGTTGGGCAGGCGGGTATGATACGCAGTATTTT.

V gene TRBV18 combines with J gene TRBJ1-4, with a tentative D call TRBD1 (5 bases). Trimming removed 6 bases at V and 6 bases at J, with 11 bases between. The CDR3 spans 13 residues. Germline values: CDR1 KGHSH, CDR2 LQKENI. CDR3 in DNA: TGTGCCAGCTCCCCGGGGACGGATGAAAAACTGTTTTTT. It encodes CASSPGTDEKLFF.

The chain carries TRBV21-1 and TRBJ1-3. TRBV21-1 is noted as a pseudogene. There are 14 residues in the CDR3. In nucleotides, the CDR3 is TGTGCCGGCAGGGGACCCTTCTCTGGAAACACCATATATTTT. Encoded protein: CAGRGPFSGNTIYF.

The genes are TRBV7-9 and TRBJ1-6; D gene ambiguous. The CDR3 contains 16 residues. Germline CDR1 reads SEHNR; CDR2 reads FQNEAQ (reference sequence). Trimming pared 6 bases from V and 0 bases from J, leaving 12 bases between. The chain's CDR3 is CASRGLRSSYNSPLHF. CDR3 in DNA: TGTGCCAGCAGAGGGTTGAGGAGCTCCTATAATTCACCCCTCCACTTT.

The V call is TRBV6-1, the J call TRBJ1-1, with D maybe TRBD1 (5 bases). The V end was cut by 1 base, the J end by 6 bases, with 9 bases between. CDR3 length equals 13 residues. Germline V gene data show CDR1 as MNHNS and CDR2 as SASEGT. The CDR3 DNA follows: TGTGCCAGCAGTGAAGGGGCGGGGGCTGAAGCTTTCTTT. It specifies CASSEGAGAEAFF.

V usage is TRBV29-1 and J usage is TRBJ2-2, with TRBD1 as a possible D gene (6 bases). V gave up 4 bases and J gave up 2 bases, with 14 bases separating them. Germline lookup yields CDR1 SQVTM and CDR2 ANQGSEA. The CDR3 consists of 15 residues. The DNA for the CDR3 is TGCAGCGTTGTTTGGGCAGGGGACAACACCGGGGAGCTGTTTTTT. Translated, it gives CSVVWAGDNTGELFF.